This TCR beta chain was captured in a study of blood T cell repertoires in COVID-19. Study details: The cDNA or gDNA used as material had been derived from T cells, B-cell-depleted T cells, or PBMCs.

Trimming cost V 5 bases and J 7 bases, with 21 bases left between them. Germline values: CDR1 SGHTA, CDR2 FQGNSA. The CDR3 spans 16 residues. Authors' data handling: The authors estimated nucleated cell counts from reference gene primer amplification. TCRdb's copy holds only in-frame clones and misses some; the assay was immunoSEQ multiplex PCR. For V, J and clone size, that table is used; D and trimming come from the DNA. Here the sample spans about 400,000 clones, under 90% being singletons. The specimen sequenced was PBMCs or T cells enriched from blood (not recorded which). This chain uses TRBV7-2 with TRBJ1-5; possibly TRBD1 for D (5 bases). The receptor was isolated from a young woman who had recovered from COVID-19. The CDR3 DNA sequence: TGTGCCAGCAGCCTAGATCAGAGGCAGGGTAGCCAGCCCCAGCATTTT. Encoded protein: CASSLDQRQGSQPQHF.